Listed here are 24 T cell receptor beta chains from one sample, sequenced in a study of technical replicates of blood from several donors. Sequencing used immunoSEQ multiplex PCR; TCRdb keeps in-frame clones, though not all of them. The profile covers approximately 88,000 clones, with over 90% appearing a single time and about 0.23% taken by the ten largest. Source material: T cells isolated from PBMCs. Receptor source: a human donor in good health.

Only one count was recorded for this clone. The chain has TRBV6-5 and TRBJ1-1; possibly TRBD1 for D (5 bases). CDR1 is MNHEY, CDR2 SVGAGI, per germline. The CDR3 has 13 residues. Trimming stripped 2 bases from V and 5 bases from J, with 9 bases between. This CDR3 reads CASSYIGGTEAFF. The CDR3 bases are TGTGCCAGCAGTTACATCGGGGGGACTGAAGCTTTCTTT.

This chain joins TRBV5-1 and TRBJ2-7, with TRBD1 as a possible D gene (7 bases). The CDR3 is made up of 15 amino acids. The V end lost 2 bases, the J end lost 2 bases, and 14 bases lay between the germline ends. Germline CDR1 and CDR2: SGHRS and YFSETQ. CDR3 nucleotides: TGCGCCAGCAGCTTTCAGGGGGGACCTACCTACGAGCAGTACTTC. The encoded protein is CASSFQGGPTYEQYF.

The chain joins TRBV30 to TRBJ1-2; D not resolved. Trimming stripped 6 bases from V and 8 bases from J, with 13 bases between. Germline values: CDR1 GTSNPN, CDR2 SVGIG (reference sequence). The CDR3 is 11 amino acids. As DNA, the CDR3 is TGTGCCTGCTCGGGGAGTTGGGGCTACACCTTC. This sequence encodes CACSGSWGYTF. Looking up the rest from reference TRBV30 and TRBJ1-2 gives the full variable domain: SQTIHQWPATLVQPVGSPLSLECTVEGTSNPNLYWYRQAAGRGLQLLFYSVGIGQISSEVPQNLSASRPQDRQFILSSKKLLLSDSGFYLCACSGSWGYTFGSGTRLTVV.

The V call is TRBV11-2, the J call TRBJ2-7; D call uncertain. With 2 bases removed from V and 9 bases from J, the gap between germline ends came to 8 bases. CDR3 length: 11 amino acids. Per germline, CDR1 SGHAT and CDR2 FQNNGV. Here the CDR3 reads CASSLSTTQYF. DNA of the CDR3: TGTGCCAGCAGCTTAAGTACTACGCAGTACTTC.

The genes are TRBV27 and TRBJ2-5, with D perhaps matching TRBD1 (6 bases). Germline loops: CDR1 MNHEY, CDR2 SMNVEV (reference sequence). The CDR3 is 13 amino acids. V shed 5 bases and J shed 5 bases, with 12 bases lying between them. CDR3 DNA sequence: TGTGCCAGCAGTAACAGGGTAGTGGAGACCCAGTACTTC. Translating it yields CASSNRVVETQYF.

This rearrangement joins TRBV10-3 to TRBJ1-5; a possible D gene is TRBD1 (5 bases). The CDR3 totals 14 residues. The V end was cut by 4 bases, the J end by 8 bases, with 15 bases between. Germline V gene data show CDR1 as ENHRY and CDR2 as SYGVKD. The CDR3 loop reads CAISGGGASEPQHF. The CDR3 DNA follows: TGTGCCATCAGTGGGGGCGGGGCGTCGGAGCCCCAGCATTTT.

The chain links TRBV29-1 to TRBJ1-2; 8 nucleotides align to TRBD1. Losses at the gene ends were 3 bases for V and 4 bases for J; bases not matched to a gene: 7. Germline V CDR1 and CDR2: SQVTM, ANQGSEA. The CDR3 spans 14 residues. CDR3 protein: CSVDQGAVGYGYTF. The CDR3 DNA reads TGCAGCGTTGATCAGGGGGCGGTTGGCTATGGCTACACCTTC.

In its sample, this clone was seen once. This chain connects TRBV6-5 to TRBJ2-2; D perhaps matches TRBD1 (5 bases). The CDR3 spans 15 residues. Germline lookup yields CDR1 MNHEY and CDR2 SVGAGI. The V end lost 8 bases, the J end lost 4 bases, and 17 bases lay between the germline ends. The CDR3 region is CASAPPQGFTGELFF. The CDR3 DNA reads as TGTGCCAGCGCGCCACCTCAGGGATTCACCGGGGAGCTGTTTTTT.

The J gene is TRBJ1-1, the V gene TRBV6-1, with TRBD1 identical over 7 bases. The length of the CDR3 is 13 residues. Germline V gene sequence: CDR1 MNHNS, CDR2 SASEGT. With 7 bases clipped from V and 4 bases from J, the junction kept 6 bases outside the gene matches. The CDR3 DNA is TGTGCCAGCATTGTCAGGGGGACCACTGAAGCTTTCTTT. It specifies CASIVRGTTEAFF.

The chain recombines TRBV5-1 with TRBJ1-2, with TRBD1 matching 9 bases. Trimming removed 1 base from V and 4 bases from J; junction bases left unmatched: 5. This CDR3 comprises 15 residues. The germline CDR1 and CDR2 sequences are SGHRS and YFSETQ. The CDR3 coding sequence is TGCGCCAGCAGCTTGAAAGGACAGGGGACCTATGGCTACACCTTC. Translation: CASSLKGQGTYGYTF.

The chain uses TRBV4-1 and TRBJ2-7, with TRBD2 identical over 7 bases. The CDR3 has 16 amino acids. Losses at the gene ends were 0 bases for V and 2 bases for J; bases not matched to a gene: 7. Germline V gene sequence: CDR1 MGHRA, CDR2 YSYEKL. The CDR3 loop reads CASSQDRGRAPYEQYF. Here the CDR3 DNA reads TGCGCCAGCAGCCAAGATCGAGGGAGGGCCCCCTACGAGCAGTACTTC.

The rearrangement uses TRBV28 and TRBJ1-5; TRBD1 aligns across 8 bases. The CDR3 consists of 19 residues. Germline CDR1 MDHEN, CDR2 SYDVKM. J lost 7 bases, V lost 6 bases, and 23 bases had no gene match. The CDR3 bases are TGTGCCAGCAGGATATTTACGGGACAGGTTATGGGCAGAGGCCAGCCCCAGCATTTT. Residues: CASRIFTGQVMGRGQPQHF. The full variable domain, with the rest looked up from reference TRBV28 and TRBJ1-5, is DVKVTQSSRYLVKRTGEKVFLECVQDMDHENMFWYRQDPGLGLRLIYFSYDVKMKEKGDIPEGYSVSREKKERFSLILESASTNQTSMYLCASRIFTGQVMGRGQPQHFGDGTRLSIL.

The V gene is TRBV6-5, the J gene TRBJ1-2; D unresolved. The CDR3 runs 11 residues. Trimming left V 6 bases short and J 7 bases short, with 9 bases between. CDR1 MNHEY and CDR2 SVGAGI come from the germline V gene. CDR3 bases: TGTGCCAGCAGGCGGGGAGGTGGCTACACCTTC. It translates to CASRRGGGYTF.

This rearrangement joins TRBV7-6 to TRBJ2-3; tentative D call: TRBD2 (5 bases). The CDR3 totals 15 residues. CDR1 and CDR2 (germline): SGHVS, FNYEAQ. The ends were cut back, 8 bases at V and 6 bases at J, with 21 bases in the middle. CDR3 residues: CASSRLAAPPDTQYF. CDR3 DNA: TGTGCCAGCTCACGGCTAGCCGCCCCCCCGGATACGCAGTATTTT.

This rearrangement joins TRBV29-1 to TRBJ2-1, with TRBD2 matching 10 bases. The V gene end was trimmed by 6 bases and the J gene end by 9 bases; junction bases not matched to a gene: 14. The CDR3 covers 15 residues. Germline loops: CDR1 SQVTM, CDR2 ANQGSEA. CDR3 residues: CSVKDRTSGKVEQFF. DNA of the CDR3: TGCAGCGTCAAAGACCGCACTAGCGGGAAGGTTGAGCAGTTCTTC.

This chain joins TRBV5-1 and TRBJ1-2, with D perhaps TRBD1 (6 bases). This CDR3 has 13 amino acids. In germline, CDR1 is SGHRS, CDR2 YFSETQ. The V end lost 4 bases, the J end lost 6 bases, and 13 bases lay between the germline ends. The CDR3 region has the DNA TGCGCCAGCAGCAACACCTGGACAGATGGCTACACCTTC. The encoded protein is CASSNTWTDGYTF.

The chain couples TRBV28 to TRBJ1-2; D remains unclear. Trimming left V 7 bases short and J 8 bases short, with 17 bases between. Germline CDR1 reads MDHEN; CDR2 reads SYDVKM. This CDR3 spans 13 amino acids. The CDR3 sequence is CASTLSRSSGYTF. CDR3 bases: TGTGCCAGCACCCTCTCTCGGTCGTCGGGCTACACCTTC.

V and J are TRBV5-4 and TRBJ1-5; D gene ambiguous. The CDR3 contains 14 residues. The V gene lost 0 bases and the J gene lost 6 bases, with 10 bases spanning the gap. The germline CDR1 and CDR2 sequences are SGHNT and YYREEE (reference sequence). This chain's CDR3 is CASSLEGGGQPQHF. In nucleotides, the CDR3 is TGTGCCAGCAGCTTGGAAGGTGGCGGTCAGCCCCAGCATTTT.

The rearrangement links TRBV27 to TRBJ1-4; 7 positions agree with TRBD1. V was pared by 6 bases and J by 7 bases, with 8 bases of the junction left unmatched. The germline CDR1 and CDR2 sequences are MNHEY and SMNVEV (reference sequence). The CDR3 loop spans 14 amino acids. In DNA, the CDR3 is TGTGCCAGCAGCAAGACAGGGCTGGGTGAAAAACTGTTTTTT. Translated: CASSKTGLGEKLFF.

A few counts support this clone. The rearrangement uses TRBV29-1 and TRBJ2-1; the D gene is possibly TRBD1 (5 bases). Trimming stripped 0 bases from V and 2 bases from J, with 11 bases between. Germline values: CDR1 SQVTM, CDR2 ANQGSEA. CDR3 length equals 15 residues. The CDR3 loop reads CSVEDLGRAYNEQFF. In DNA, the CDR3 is TGCAGCGTTGAAGATCTGGGCAGGGCCTACAATGAGCAGTTCTTC.

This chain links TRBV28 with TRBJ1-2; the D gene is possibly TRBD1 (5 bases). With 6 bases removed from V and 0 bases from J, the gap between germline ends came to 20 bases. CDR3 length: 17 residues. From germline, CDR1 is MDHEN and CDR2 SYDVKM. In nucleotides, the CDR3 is TGTGCCAGCAGAGATGACAGCGTTATACCCTCTAACTATGGCTACACCTTC. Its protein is CASRDDSVIPSNYGYTF.

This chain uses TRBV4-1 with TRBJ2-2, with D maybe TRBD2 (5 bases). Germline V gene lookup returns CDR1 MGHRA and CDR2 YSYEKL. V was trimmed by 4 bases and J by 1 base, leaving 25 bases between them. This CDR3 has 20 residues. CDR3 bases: TGCGCCAGCAGCCCACAAACACTTACGACGGACTGGGGGAACACCGGGGAGCTGTTTTTT. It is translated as CASSPQTLTTDWGNTGELFF.

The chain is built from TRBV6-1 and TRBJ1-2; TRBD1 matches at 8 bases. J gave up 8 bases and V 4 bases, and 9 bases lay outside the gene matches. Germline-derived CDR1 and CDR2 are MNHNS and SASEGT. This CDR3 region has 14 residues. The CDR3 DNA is TGTGCCAGCAGTGGTGGGCAGGGGGCAAGGGGCTACACCTTC. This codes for CASSGGQGARGYTF.

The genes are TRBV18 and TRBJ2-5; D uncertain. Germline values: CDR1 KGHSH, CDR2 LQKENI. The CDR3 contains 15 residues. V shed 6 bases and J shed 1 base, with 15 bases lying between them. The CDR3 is CASSRATALQETQYF. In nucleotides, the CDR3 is TGTGCCAGCTCGCGCGCGACTGCCCTCCAAGAGACCCAGTACTTC.